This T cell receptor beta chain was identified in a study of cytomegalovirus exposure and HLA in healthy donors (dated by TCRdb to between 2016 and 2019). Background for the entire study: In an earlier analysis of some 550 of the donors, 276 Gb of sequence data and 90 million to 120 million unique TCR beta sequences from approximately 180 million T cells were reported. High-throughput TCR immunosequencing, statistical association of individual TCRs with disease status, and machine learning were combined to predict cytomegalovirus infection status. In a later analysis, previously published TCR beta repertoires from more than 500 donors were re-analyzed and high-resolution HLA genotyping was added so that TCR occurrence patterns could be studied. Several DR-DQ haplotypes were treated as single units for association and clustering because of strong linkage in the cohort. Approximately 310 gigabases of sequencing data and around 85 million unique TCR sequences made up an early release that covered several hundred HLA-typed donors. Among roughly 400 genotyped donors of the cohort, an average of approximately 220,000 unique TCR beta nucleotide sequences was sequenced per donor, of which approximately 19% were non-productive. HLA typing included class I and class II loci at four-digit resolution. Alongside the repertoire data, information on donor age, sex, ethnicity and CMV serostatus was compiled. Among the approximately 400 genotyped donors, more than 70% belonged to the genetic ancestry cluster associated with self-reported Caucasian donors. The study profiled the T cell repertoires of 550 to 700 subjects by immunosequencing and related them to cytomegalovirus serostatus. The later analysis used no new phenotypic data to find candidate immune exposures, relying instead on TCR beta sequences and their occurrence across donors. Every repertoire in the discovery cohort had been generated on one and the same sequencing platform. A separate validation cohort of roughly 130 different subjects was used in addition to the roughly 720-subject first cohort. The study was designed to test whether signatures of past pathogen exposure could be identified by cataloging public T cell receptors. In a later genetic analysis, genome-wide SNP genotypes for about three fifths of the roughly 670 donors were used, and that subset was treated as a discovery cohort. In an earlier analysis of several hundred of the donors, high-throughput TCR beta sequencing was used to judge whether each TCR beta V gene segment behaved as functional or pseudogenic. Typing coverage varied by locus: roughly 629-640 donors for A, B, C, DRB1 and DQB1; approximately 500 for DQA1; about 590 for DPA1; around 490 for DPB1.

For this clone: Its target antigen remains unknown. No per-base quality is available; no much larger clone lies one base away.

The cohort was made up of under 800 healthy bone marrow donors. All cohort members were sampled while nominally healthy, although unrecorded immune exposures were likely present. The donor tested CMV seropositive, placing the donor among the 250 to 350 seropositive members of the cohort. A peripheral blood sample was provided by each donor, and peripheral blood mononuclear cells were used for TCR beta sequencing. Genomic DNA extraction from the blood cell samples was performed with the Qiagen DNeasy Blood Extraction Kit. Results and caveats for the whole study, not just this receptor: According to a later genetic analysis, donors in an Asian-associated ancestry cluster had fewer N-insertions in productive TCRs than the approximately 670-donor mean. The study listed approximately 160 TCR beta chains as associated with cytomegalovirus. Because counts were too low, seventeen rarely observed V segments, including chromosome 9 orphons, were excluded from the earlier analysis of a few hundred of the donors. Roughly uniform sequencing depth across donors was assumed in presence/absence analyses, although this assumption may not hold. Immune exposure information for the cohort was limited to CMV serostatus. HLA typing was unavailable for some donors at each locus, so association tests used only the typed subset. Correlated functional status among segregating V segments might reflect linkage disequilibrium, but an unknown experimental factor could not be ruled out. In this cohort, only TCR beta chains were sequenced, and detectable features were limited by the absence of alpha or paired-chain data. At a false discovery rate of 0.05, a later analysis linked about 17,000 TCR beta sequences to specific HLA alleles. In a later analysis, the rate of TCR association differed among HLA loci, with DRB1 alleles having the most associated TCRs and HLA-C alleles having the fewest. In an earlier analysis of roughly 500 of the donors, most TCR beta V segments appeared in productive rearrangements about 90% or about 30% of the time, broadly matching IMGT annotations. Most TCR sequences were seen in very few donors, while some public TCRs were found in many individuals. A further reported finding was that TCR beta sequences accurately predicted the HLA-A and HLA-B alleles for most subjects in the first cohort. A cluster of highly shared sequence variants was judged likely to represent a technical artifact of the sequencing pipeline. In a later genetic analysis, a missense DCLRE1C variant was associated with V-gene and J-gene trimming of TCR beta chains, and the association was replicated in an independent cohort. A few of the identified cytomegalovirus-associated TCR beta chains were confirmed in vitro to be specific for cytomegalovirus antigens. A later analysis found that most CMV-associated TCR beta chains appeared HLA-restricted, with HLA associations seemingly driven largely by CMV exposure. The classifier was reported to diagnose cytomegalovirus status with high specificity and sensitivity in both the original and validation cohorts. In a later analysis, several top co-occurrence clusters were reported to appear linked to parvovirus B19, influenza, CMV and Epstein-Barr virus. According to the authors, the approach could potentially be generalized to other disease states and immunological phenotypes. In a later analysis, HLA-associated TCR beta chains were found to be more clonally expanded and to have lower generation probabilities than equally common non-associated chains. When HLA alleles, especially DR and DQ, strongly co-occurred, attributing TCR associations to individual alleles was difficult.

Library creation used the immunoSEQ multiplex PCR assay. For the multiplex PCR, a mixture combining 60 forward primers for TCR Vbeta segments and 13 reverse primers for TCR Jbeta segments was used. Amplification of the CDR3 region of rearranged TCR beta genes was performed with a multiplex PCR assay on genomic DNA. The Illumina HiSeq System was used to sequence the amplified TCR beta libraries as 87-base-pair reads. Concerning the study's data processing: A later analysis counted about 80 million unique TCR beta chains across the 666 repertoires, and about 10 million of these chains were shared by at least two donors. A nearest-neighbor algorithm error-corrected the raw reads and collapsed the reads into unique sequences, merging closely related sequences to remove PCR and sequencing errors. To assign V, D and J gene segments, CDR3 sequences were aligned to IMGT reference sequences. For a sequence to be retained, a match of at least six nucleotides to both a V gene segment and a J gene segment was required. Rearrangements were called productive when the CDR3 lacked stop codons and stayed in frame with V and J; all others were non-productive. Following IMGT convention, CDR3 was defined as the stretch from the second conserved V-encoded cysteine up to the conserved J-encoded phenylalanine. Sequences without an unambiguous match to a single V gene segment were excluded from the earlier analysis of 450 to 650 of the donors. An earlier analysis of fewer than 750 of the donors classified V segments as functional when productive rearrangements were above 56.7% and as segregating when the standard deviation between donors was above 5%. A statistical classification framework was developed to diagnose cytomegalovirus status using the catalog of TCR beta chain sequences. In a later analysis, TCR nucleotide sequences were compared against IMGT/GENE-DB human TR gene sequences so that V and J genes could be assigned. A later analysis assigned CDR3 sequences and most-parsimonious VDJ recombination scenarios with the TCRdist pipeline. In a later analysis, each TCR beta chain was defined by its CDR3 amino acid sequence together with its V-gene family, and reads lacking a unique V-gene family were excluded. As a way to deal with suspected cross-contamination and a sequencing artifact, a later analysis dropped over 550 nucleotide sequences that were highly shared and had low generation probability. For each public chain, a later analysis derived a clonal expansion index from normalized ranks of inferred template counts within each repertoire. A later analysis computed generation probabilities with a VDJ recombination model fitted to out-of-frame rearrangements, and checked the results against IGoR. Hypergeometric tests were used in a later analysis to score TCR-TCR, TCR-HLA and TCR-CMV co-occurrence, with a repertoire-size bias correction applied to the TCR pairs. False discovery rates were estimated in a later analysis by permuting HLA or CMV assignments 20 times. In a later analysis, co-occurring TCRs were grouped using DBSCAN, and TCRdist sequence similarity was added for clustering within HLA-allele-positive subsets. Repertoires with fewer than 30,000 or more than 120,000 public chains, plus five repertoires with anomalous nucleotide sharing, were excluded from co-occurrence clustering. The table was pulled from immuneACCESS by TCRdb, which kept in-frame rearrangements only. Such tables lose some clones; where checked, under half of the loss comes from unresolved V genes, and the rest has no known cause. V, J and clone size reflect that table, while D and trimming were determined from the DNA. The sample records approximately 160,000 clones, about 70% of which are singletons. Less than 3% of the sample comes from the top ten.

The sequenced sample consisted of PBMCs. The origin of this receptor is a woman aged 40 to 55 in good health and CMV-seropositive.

The CDR3 in this case is CASSLSTGGSRFF. The nucleotide sequence is given as TGTGCCAGCAGTTTATCGACGGGGGGCTCGCGGTTCTTC. This chain is built from TRBV27 and TRBJ2-1; 7 matching bases give a weak D call of TRBD2. Trimming at the junction amounts to 0 bases on V and 15 bases on J, and the germline ends lie 15 bases apart. CDR1 and CDR2 (MNHEY, SMNVEV) derive from the germline V gene (reference sequence). The CDR3, from cysteine to phenylalanine, totals 13 residues. Of all the DNA, just the CDR3 is kept, 39 bases in frame from base 1.